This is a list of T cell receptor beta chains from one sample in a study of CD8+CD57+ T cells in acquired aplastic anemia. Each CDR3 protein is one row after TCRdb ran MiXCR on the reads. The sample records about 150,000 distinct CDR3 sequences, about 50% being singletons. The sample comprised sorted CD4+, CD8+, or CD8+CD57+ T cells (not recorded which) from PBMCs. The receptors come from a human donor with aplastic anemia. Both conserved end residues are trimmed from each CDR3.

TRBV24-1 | ATSGVTTDTQY
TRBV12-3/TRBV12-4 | ASSRDRGRD
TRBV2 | ASRGQSANYGYT
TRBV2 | ASTRDRRTDTQY
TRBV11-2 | ASRASQGLAGGDEQY
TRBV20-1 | SAAGQPNQPQH
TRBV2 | ASSDRWDQETQY
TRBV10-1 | ASSEPTGCREQY
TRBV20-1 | SASTGGYSNQPQH
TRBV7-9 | ASSRTGVDYEQY
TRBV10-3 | ASGTGGPFHYNEQF
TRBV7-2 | ASKRAVGSPLR
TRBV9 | ANSVGSGGSMDTQY
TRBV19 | ASSIDGGYGYEQY
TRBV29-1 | SVEWHEGYEQY
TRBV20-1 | SARDGVNNEQY
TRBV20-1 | SAPVQGNTEAF
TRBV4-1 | ASSQAAFGPREQY
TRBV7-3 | ASSDPQGCANTGELF
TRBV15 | ATSREMGGQGQY
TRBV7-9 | ASSRDGSGNTIY
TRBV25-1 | ASSEYGGRASPLH
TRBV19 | ASSPSRGNVETQY
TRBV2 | ASRANYGYT
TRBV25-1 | ASSEYRAGTYTEAF
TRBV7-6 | ASSPGTSGGGSGNTIY
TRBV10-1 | ASSWGPNQPQH
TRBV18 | ASSPDRGLGSGNTIY
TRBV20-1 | SGSGGRGGEQF
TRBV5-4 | ASSLVGSEQF
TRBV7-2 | ASSEGTGIYGYT
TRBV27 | ASSMVRVKDNEQF
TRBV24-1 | ATSDPLTAGDTQY
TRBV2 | ASRGGTGRNEKLF
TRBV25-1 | ASGQGRGYNEQF
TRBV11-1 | ASSLTSGGADTQY
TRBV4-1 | ASSQEESGGNQPQH
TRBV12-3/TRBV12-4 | ASSKTGGSNQPQH
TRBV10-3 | AISEKGGTVDNIY
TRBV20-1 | SASPSWMSSYEQY
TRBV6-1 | ASCRDRVYGYT
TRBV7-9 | ASRAEGNNSPLH
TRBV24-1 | ATSDLGTSSNQPQH
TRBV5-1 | ASRSVEGPLMEQV
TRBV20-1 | SAGTGGVGEQY
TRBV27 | ASSLSWGSEDTQY
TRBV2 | ASRPYEQY
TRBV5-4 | ASSLEPGRTENTEAF